This section outlines one TCR beta chain sequence together with its context. Its specificity is unknown. An end of the junction does not agree with germline; a read error may underlie this. This CDR3 is 14 amino acids long. Germline CDR1 is MGHRA and CDR2 is YSYEKL. The data originate from a study of T cell repertoires in cytomegalovirus infection. Looking at the study overall: Use of recently identified HLA-C-restricted and well-studied HLA-B-restricted CMV epitopes was part of the study. Both CMV infection and a matching HLA type were indicated by public TCR beta signatures.

Using its own MiXCR run on the reads, TCRdb lists one record per CDR3 protein. The sample yields 550,000 to 700,000 distinct CDR3 sequences, approximately 40% seen once. Whole-study results and caveats: Dominant in the ex vivo response were TCR beta clonotypes restricted by HLA-C and specific for CMV.

This sequence joins TRBV4-1 and TRBJ2-1; the match to TRBD2 covers 9 bases. The receptor was derived from a human donor in good health (CMV status not recorded). Some clones in this sample may be carry-over from other donors' samples. The sample consisted of cultured PBMCs, taken from culture after CMV antigen stimulation. CDR3 sequence: CASTQSRTSGPQFF. The CDR3 region has the DNA TGCGCCAGCACCCAAAGCCGTACTAGCGGGCCGCAGTTCTTC.